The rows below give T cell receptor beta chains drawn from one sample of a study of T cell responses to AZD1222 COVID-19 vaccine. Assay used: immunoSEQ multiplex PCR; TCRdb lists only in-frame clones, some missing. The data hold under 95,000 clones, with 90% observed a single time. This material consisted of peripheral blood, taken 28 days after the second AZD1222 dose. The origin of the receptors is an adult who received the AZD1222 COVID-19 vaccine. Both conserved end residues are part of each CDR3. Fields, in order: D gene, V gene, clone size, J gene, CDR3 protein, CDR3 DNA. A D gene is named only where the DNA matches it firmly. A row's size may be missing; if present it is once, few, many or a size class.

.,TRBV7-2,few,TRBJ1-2,CASSDPVRYGYTF,TGTGCCAGCAGCGACCCTGTACGCTATGGCTACACCTTC
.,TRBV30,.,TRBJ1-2,CAWSSGVGGYTF,TGTGCCTGGAGTTCAGGGGTAGGAGGCTACACCTTC
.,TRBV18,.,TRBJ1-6,CASSPRLASSYNSPLHF,TGTGCCAGCTCACCACGCCTAGCAAGCTCCTATAATTCACCCCTCCACTTT
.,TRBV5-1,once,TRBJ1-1,CASSLSTDRNTEAFF,TGCGCCAGCAGCTTATCCACCGACAGGAACACTGAAGCTTTCTTT
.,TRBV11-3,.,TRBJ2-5,CASSLFSQETQYF,TGTGCCAGCAGCTTGTTTAGCCAAGAGACCCAGTACTTC
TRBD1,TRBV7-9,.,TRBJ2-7,CASSSPGQGFNEQYF,TGTGCCAGCAGCTCACCGGGACAGGGTTTCAACGAGCAGTACTTC
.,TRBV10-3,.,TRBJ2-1,CASGVNNEQFF,TGTGCCTCCGGGGTAAACAATGAGCAGTTCTTC
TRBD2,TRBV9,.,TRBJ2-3,CASSYLAADTQYF,TGTGCCAGCAGCTACCTAGCGGCAGATACGCAGTATTTT
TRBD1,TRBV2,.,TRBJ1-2,CASSGRGQTNYGYTF,TGTGCCAGCAGTGGGAGGGGACAGACTAACTATGGCTACACCTTC
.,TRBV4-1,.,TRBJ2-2,CASSQVSQAANTGELFF,TGCGCCAGCAGCCAAGTAAGTCAGGCCGCGAACACCGGGGAGCTGTTTTTT
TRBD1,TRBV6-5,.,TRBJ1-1,CASRLDRGPNTEAFF,TGTGCCAGCAGGCTCGACAGGGGGCCGAACACTGAAGCTTTCTTT
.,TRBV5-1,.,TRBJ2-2,CASSLETSRTGELFF,TGCGCCAGCAGCTTGGAGACTTCGAGGACCGGGGAGCTGTTTTTT
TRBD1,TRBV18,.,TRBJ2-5,CASSYRDSQETQYF,TGTGCCAGCTCGTACCGGGACAGCCAAGAGACCCAGTACTTC
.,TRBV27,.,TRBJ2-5,CASSLGVGIKTQYF,TGTGCCAGCAGTTTGGGGGTGGGTATAAAGACCCAGTACTTC
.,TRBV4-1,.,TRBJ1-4,CASSHRGVGPQGEKLFF,TGCGCCAGCAGCCATAGAGGTGTGGGACCCCAAGGTGAAAAACTGTTTTTT
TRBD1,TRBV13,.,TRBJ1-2,CASSSVTGEYGYTF,TGTGCCAGCAGCTCCGTAACAGGGGAGTATGGCTACACCTTC
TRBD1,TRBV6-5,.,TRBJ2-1,CASRGTAYNEQFF,TGTGCCAGCAGGGGGACAGCTTACAATGAGCAGTTCTTC
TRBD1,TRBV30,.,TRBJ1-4,CAWNGQGAGNEKLFF,TGTGCCTGGAATGGACAGGGGGCGGGTAATGAAAAACTGTTTTTT
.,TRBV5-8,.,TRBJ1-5,CASSLVESGQPQHF,TGTGCCAGCAGCTTGGTAGAATCGGGTCAGCCCCAGCATTTT
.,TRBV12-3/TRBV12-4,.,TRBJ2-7,CASRWDSRGEQYF,TGTGCCAGCCGATGGGACTCCAGGGGAGAGCAGTACTTC
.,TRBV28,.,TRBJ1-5,CASNRGGSNQPQHF,TGTGCCAGCAATAGAGGGGGGAGCAATCAGCCCCAGCATTTT
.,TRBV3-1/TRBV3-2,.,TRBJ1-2,CASSQDSRSVYGYTF,TGTGCCAGCAGCCAAGATAGTCGCTCCGTCTATGGCTACACCTTC
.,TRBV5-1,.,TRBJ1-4,CASSWDGATNEKLFF,TGCGCCAGCAGCTGGGACGGCGCAACTAATGAAAAACTGTTTTTT
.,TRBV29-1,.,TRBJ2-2,CSVGQTNTGELFF,TGCAGCGTTGGACAAACCAACACCGGGGAGCTGTTTTTT
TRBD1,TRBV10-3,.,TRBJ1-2,CAITGTGGNGYTF,TGTGCCATCACCGGGACAGGGGGCAATGGCTACACCTTC
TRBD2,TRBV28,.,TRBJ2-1,CASSRILAGAHNEQFF,TGTGCCAGCAGTCGAATACTAGCGGGGGCCCACAATGAGCAGTTCTTC
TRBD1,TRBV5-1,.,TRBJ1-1,CASSLRGRGGGTEAFF,TGCGCCAGCAGCTTGAGGGGGCGCGGGGGAGGCACTGAAGCTTTCTTT
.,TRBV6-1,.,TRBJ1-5,CASSLQSLNQPQHF,TGTGCCAGCAGTTTGCAGTCCCTCAATCAGCCCCAGCATTTT
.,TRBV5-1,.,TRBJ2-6,CASSSRVSGANVLTF,TGCGCCAGCAGCTCGCGGGTCTCTGGGGCCAACGTCCTGACTTTC
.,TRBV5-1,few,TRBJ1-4,CASSLVLRPNEKLFF,TGCGCCAGCAGCTTGGTGTTGAGGCCTAATGAAAAACTGTTTTTT
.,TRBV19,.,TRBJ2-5,CASSIGAAGETQYF,TGTGCCAGTAGTATAGGTGCAGCGGGTGAGACCCAGTACTTC
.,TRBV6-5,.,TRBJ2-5,CASSYTSTETQYF,TGTGCCAGCAGTTACACTAGTACCGAGACCCAGTACTTC
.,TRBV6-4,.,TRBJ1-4,CASSDGDGEGVLDEKLFF,TGTGCCAGCAGTGACGGCGATGGGGAAGGAGTCTTGGATGAAAAACTGTTTTTT
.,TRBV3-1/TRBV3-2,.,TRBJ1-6,CASSPLPNSPLHF,TGTGCCAGCAGCCCGCTCCCTAATTCACCCCTCCACTTT
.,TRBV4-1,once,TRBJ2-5,CASSPPGGAQETQYF,TGCGCCAGCAGCCCCCCTGGGGGGGCCCAAGAGACCCAGTACTTC
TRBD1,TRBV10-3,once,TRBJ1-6,CAISGTGIRTYNSPLHF,TGTGCCATCAGCGGGACAGGGATTAGGACCTATAATTCACCCCTCCACTTT